Sequencing of this T cell receptor beta chain was carried out in a study of blood T cell repertoires in COVID-19. Across the study: Specimens from acute and convalescent COVID-19 originated in the United States, Italy and Spain. Sources were T cells, B-cell-depleted T cells, or PBMCs; the material itself was cDNA or gDNA.

In this sample, this clone is medium-sized. Trimming pared 3 bases from V and 6 bases from J, leaving 17 bases between. The CDR3 has 15 amino acids. Germline V CDR1 and CDR2: MNHNS, SASEGT. Source study methods: Nucleated cell number was recorded as an estimate derived from reference gene primer amplification. Using immunoSEQ multiplex PCR, the repertoire was profiled, and TCRdb retains in-frame clones only, with some absent. The DNA gave D and trimming, while V, J and clone size come from that table. The data show approximately 300,000 clones, with roughly 90% seen just once and roughly 6.7% held by the top ten.

Sample: peripheral blood. This TCR came from a man in his late teens or twenties who had recovered from COVID-19. This chain joins TRBV6-1 and TRBJ1-2; the D gene is possibly TRBD1 (5 bases). The CDR3 loop reads CASSEQGPGIDGYTF. Written as DNA, the CDR3 is TGTGCCAGCAGTGAGCAGGGCCCCGGAATTGATGGCTACACCTTC.